This entry lists 2 T cell receptor beta chains sequenced from one sample in a study of regulatory T cells in long-lasting Graves disease. Building of the TCR beta libraries involved iRepertoire HTBI primers and Arm-PCR of CDR3 regions. TCRdb processed the multiplex PCR reads anew with MiXCR; each CDR3 protein has one entry. This table has under 700,000 distinct CDR3 sequences, 15% to 20% appearing once. Noted time point: newly diagnosed GD, antithyroid drugs for less than 3 months. The TCR library used RNA extracted from PBMCs. This same sample was also part of a study on T cells in Graves' hyperthyroidism and ophthalmopathy.

The source was peripheral blood mononuclear cells (PBMCs), collected at new diagnosis, from a patient treated with antithyroid drugs. Receptor source: a woman aged 40 to 65 with Graves disease.

This clonotype was recorded a few times. The chain uses TRBV13 and TRBJ2-7, with D perhaps matching TRBD1 (6 bases). This CDR3 is built from 15 residues. Trimming removed 5 bases at V and 5 bases at J, with 19 bases between. CDR1 is PRHDT, CDR2 FYEKMQ, per germline (reference sequence). CDR3 sequence reads: CASSIRQVKSHEQYF. CDR3 sequence (DNA): TGTGCCAGCAGCATCAGACAGGTTAAGTCTCACGAGCAGTACTTC.

A few counts support this clonotype. The rearrangement links TRBV29-1 to TRBJ2-2; TRBD1 is a possible D gene (6 bases). V lost 7 bases and J 5 bases, leaving 14 bases between the germline ends. Germline-derived CDR1 and CDR2 are SQVTM and ANQGSEA. CDR3 length equals 13 residues. The chain's CDR3 is CSGSGDRTGELFF. CDR3 DNA sequence: TGCAGCGGTTCAGGGGATAGGACCGGGGAGCTGTTTTTT.